The 3 T cell receptor beta chains in this list originate from one sample, sequenced in a study of Tregs in tolerant kidney transplant recipients. The method was immunoSEQ multiplex PCR; TCRdb's version includes in-frame clones alone and lacks a portion of them. Of tens of thousands of clones listed, approximately 93% are singletons. The specimen comprised CD4+ T cells from blood, sampled before the transplant. The source is a human donor who received a combined kidney and bone marrow transplant.

The genes are TRBV11-2 and TRBJ2-3; possible D gene TRBD1, 5 bases. The CDR3 covers 16 residues. Germline V CDR1 and CDR2: SGHAT, FQNNGV. Trimming stripped 0 bases from V and 3 bases from J, with 13 bases between. In DNA, the CDR3 is TGTGCCAGCAGCTTAGAAGTGGGGCGTTGGACAGATACGCAGTATTTT. This codes for CASSLEVGRWTDTQYF.

V usage is TRBV9 and J usage is TRBJ2-1; 10 bases map to TRBD2. After removal of 3 bases from V and 4 bases from J, the junction contained 4 bases not matched to a gene. This CDR3 is built from 15 residues. The germline gives CDR1 SGDLS, CDR2 YYNGEE. The CDR3 loop reads CASSGTSGLYNEQFF. Written as DNA, the CDR3 is TGTGCCAGCAGCGGGACTAGCGGCCTATACAATGAGCAGTTCTTC.

The J gene is TRBJ2-1, the V gene TRBV7-3; 8 bases line up with TRBD2. CDR3 length equals 15 residues. V trimming: 6 bases; J trimming: 6 bases; junction bases outside the gene matches: 10. CDR1 is SGHTA and CDR2 is FQGTGA in the germline V gene. In nucleotides, the CDR3 is TGTGCCAGCAGACCCGGGGGGGGTAAGGGCAATGAGCAGTTCTTC. Translation gives CASRPGGGKGNEQFF.